These 17 T cell receptor beta chains were all obtained from the same sample, sequenced in a study of radiation and T cells in renal cell carcinoma. Some clones are missing from TCRdb's copy, which holds only in-frame ones; the method was immunoSEQ multiplex PCR. The sample gives more than 150,000 clones, 87% of which show up once; 10% to 15% is in the top ten. The time point was: blood 2 weeks post-SBRT. The sample's treatment: 15 Gy SBRT to primary tumor, nephrectomy 4 weeks later. The material sequenced was blood, taken from a patient whose treatment included radiotherapy and nephrectomy. These receptors were obtained from a woman in her 50s with renal cell carcinoma.

The chain carries TRBV6-6 and TRBJ1-1; TRBD1 matches 7 bases. The germline V gene encodes CDR1 MNHNY and CDR2 SVGAGI (reference sequence). The CDR3 has 13 residues. Trimming took 5 bases from V and 4 from J; bases not matched to a gene: 4. The CDR3 DNA is TGTGCCAGCAGTCAGGGGGGGATCACTGAAGCTTTCTTT. Its protein product is CASSQGGITEAFF.

This clone was seen once. The chain links TRBV6-5 to TRBJ2-5; no reliable D call. This CDR3 spans 14 amino acids. The V gene's germline CDR1 is MNHEY and CDR2 SVGAGI. Trimming left V 0 bases short and J 1 base short, with 6 bases between. The CDR3 bases are TGTGCCAGCAGTTACTCTGGACCCCAAGAGACCCAGTACTTC. Protein product: CASSYSGPQETQYF.

The chain's CDR3 is CATSSRQSGYTF. CDR3 coding DNA: TGTGCCACCAGCAGTCGACAGAGCGGCTACACCTTC. The J gene is TRBJ1-2, the V gene TRBV15, with D tentatively TRBD1 (5 bases). Germline V CDR1 and CDR2: LNHNV, YYDKDF (reference sequence). V was trimmed by 3 bases and J by 8 bases, leaving 10 bases between them. The CDR3 consists of 12 residues.

The genes are TRBV6-5 and TRBJ2-1; the D is unclear. Germline V gene sequence: CDR1 MNHEY, CDR2 SVGAGI. This CDR3 region has 12 residues. Trimming cost V 6 bases and J 8 bases, with 11 bases left between them. In nucleotides, the CDR3 is TGTGCCAGCAGACCCAGTCCGGATGAGCAGTTCTTC. Its protein product is CASRPSPDEQFF.

DNA of the CDR3: TGTGCCAGCAATTGGACAGGCGGGCAGCCCCAGCATTTT. It codes for CASNWTGGQPQHF. This chain links TRBV6-9 with TRBJ1-5, with 7 bases lining up with TRBD1. V was pared by 7 bases and J by 7 bases, with 7 bases of the junction left unmatched. CDR1 and CDR2 (germline): MNHGY, SVAAGI. The CDR3 is 13 residues long.

The rearrangement links TRBV4-1 to TRBJ1-2, with D uncertain. Trimming shortened V by 0 bases and J by 2 bases, and 7 bases separated the two germline ends. The germline gives CDR1 MGHRA, CDR2 YSYEKL. The CDR3 is 14 residues long. In nucleotides, the CDR3 is TGCGCCAGCAGCCAAGATCGGAGAAACTATGGCTACACCTTC. This translates into CASSQDRRNYGYTF.

The chain is built from TRBV4-1 and TRBJ1-2; D remains unclear. V was trimmed by 1 base and J by 0 bases, leaving 21 bases between them. CDR3 size: 19 residues. From germline, CDR1 is MGHRA and CDR2 YSYEKL. This CDR3 reads CASSQAESPRRLANYGYTF. The CDR3 DNA sequence: TGCGCCAGCAGCCAAGCCGAGAGCCCGCGACGTTTAGCTAACTATGGCTACACCTTC.

This clone was recorded only once. This rearrangement joins TRBV7-3 to TRBJ2-1; D possibly corresponds to TRBD2 (5 bases). Germline V gene sequence: CDR1 SGHTA, CDR2 FQGTGA. The CDR3 runs 17 residues. Deletions cut 2 bases from V and 0 bases from J, with 14 bases between. CDR3 DNA sequence: TGTGCCAGCAGCTTAGACTTCACGGGGAGCTCCTACAATGAGCAGTTCTTC. The encoded protein is CASSLDFTGSSYNEQFF.

V is TRBV5-3 and J is TRBJ1-4; 8 bases map to TRBD1. TRBV5-3 belongs to the ORF category, with a function that is uncertain. Trimming cost V 3 bases and J 5 bases; bases outside gene matches: 3. This CDR3 has 14 residues. CDR3 in amino acids: CARSSGQGNEKLFF. The CDR3 region has the DNA TGTGCCAGAAGCTCCGGACAGGGAAATGAAAAACTGTTTTTT.

This chain uses TRBV21-1 with TRBJ2-7; the table names TRBD2, a call not compared with the DNA. TRBV21-1 is annotated as a pseudogene. This CDR3 contains 8 residues. CDR3 DNA sequence: TGTGCCAGCAGCAAAGGGAGCTTC. The encoded protein is CASSKGSF.

Notes on this clone: The same CDR3 also results from other DNA sequences found in this sample. V is TRBV5-1 and J is TRBJ2-2, with D maybe TRBD2 (5 bases). The length of the CDR3 is 14 residues. Trimming took 0 bases from V and 5 from J, leaving 8 bases between them. The germline gives CDR1 SGHRS, CDR2 YFSETQ. This chain's CDR3 is CASSLDSGTGELFF. The CDR3 DNA follows: TGCGCCAGCAGCTTGGATTCGGGGACCGGGGAGCTGTTTTTT.

The chain is built from TRBV6-5 and TRBJ2-1; D may match TRBD1 or TRBD2 (6 bases each). The V end was cut by 6 bases, the J end by 8 bases, with 8 bases between. Germline V gene sequence: CDR1 MNHEY, CDR2 SVGAGI. The CDR3 covers 11 residues. CDR3 amino acids: CASRGGHEQFF. The CDR3 DNA sequence: TGTGCCAGCAGAGGGGGGCATGAGCAGTTCTTC.

The chain carries TRBV6-5 and TRBJ2-1; 11 nucleotides match TRBD2. The V and J ends lost 2 bases and 10 bases, in that order; junction bases with no gene match: 10. Germline values: CDR1 MNHEY, CDR2 SVGAGI. CDR3 length equals 16 residues. The CDR3 sequence: CASSYELAGGFREQFF. For the CDR3, the DNA is TGTGCCAGCAGTTACGAGCTAGCGGGGGGCTTCAGGGAGCAGTTCTTC.

This clone was counted once. The rearrangement uses TRBV2 and TRBJ2-5; D is tentatively TRBD1 or TRBD2 (5 bases each). CDR3 length: 12 amino acids. Trimming pared 7 bases from V and 5 bases from J, leaving 11 bases between. The germline V gene has CDR1 SNHLY and CDR2 FYNNEI. Here the CDR3 reads CASNTWGETQYF. The CDR3 DNA reads TGTGCCAGCAATACCTGGGGGGAGACCCAGTACTTC. Based on the CDR3 plus reference TRBV2 and TRBJ2-5, the full variable domain is EPEVTQTPSHQVTQMGQEVILRCVPISNHLYFYWYRQILGQKVEFLVSFYNNEISEKSEIFDDQFSVERPDGSNFTLKIRSTKLEDSAMYFCASNTWGETQYFGPGTRLLVL.

V gene TRBV2 combines with J gene TRBJ1-5; 7 bases align to TRBD1. J lost 2 bases, V lost 1 base, and 2 bases had no gene match. Per germline, CDR1 SNHLY and CDR2 FYNNEI. The CDR3 covers 15 residues. The CDR3 region is CASSEEGTGNQPQHF. The DNA of the CDR3 is TGTGCCAGCAGTGAAGAAGGGACAGGCAATCAGCCCCAGCATTTT.

This clone showed up just once. For the CDR3, the DNA is TGTGCCAGCAGCTTAGAGCGGCCCTCCCACGGGGAGCTGTTTTTT. This gives the protein CASSLERPSHGELFF. The chain combines TRBV7-9 with TRBJ2-2; D is possibly TRBD2 (5 bases). The CDR3 has 15 amino acids. V shed 1 base and J shed 7 bases, with 13 bases lying between them. Per germline, CDR1 SEHNR and CDR2 FQNEAQ (reference sequence).

The V gene is TRBV19, the J gene TRBJ1-2; 11 nucleotides match TRBD1. Germline loops: CDR1 LNHDA, CDR2 SQIVND (reference sequence). There are 15 residues in the CDR3. V was clipped by 1 base and J by 7 bases; unmatched bases: 5. The CDR3 DNA reads as TGTGCCAGTAGTATAGGGACAGGGGGCCAAAGTGGCTACACCTTC. This translates into CASSIGTGGQSGYTF. Complete variable domain (other parts from reference TRBV19 and TRBJ1-2): DGGITQSPKYLFRKEGQNVTLSCEQNLNHDAMYWYRQDPGQGLRLIYYSQIVNDFQKGDIAEGYSVSREKKESFPLTVTSAQKNPTAFYLCASSIGTGGQSGYTFGSGTRLTVV.